This T cell receptor beta chain was retrieved from a study of shared clonotypes between healthy human individuals. Study-level findings and limits: Richness estimates generally favored naive over memory subsets. Against clonotypes common to all four donors, non-shared ones had lower generation probabilities.

Worth noting for this clone: What it binds is not known.

Sorted-subset replicate PCR reactions contained 200 to 250 ng DNA, corresponding to tens of thousands of T cell genomes. Measured with immunoSEQ multiplex PCR; TCRdb has only the in-frame clones, and not every one. The sample shows about 2.4 million clones, roughly 93% of them seen only once. None of the donors, who were healthy HIV-negative adults, had recently had acute infections or vaccinations. Material: naive CD4+ T cells from PBMCs. Subset reported: CD45RA+ positively selected. The receptor was derived from a man between 18 and 29 years old in good health. Some clones in this sample may be carry-over from other donors' samples.

DNA of the CDR3: TGTGCTAGTGGTTTGGGACGGACTAGCGGTTACACCGGGGAGCTGTTTTTT. This translates into CASGLGRTSGYTGELFF. The V gene is TRBV12-5, the J gene TRBJ2-2; 10 bases agree with TRBD2. The V gene's germline CDR1 is LGHNT and CDR2 FRNRAP. This CDR3 has 17 residues. The J segment lost 3 bases and the V segment lost 1 base, leaving 5 bases of the junction unmatched.